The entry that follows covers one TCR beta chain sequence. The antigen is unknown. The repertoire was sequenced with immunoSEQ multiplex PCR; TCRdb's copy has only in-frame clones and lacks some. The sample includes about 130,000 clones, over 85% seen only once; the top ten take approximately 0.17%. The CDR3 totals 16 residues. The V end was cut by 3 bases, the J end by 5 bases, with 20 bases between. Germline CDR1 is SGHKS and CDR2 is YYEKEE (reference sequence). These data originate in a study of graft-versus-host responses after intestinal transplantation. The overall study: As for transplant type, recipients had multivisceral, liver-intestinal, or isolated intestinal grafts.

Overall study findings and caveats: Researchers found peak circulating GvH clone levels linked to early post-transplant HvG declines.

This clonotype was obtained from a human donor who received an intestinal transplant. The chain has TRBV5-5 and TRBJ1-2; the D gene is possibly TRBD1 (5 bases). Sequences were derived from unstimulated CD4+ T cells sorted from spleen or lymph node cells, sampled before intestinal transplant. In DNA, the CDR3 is TGTGCCAGCAGCTCCATTTACAGGCGCGGGGTATATGGCTACACCTTC. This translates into CASSSIYRRGVYGYTF.